The present TCR beta chain was sequenced within a study of T-cell reconstitution after alpha-beta-depleted transplantation in children. For TCRbeta, the library was prepared with unique molecular identifiers. TCRdb used MiXCR to reprocess the PCR reads, holding one entry per CDR3 protein. The sample holds about 300,000 distinct CDR3 sequences, approximately 7.3% seen once. This clonotype appeared many times. Its antigen remains unidentified. General study results and limits: Diversity and T-cell counts at one year after transplant derived mostly from new T cells. As was reported, about two months after transplant, alpha-beta T cells came from several hundred expanded graft clones. There were some patients whose high TCRbeta diversity at day 60 came from surviving recipient T cells and thymic progenitors.

Germline V lookup: CDR1 MNHEY, CDR2 SVGEGT. Trimming cost V 5 bases and J 6 bases, with 10 bases left between them. This CDR3 comprises 13 residues. The sample here was peripheral blood, taken 360 days after TCRalphabeta/CD19-depleted stem cell transplant. The chain links TRBV6-2 or TRBV6-3 to TRBJ2-2, with a tentative D call TRBD2 (5 bases). The TCR comes from a female patient aged 2 to 10 who had a stem cell transplant for Fanconi anemia, so the T cells may come from the graft donor. In DNA form, the CDR3 reads TGTGCCAGCAGTGCCGGGATACCCGGGGAGCTGTTTTTT. This translates into CASSAGIPGELFF.